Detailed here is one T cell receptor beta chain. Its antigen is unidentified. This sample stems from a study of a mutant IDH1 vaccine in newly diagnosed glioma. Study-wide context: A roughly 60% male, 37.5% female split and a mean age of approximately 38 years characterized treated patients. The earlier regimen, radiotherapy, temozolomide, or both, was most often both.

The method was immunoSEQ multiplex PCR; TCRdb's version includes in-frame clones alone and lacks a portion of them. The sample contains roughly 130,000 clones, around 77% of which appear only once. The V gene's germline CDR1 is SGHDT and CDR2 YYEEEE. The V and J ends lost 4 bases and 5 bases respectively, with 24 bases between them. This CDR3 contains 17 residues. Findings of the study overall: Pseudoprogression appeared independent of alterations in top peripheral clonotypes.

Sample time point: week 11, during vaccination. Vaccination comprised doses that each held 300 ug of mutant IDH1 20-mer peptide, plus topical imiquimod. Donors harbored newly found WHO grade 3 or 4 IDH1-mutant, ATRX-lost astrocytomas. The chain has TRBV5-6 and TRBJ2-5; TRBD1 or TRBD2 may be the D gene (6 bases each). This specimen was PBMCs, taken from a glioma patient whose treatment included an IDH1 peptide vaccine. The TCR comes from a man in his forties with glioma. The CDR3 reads CASSLPGAAQFWETQYF. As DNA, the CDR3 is TGTGCCAGCAGCCTGCCGGGGGCCGCGCAATTCTGGGAGACCCAGTACTTC. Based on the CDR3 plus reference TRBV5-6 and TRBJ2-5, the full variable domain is DAGVTQSPTHLIKTRGQQVTLRCSPKSGHDTVSWYQQALGQGPQFIFQYYEEEERQRGNFPDRFSGHQFPNYSSELNVNALLLGDSALYLCASSLPGAAQFWETQYFGPGTRLLVL.